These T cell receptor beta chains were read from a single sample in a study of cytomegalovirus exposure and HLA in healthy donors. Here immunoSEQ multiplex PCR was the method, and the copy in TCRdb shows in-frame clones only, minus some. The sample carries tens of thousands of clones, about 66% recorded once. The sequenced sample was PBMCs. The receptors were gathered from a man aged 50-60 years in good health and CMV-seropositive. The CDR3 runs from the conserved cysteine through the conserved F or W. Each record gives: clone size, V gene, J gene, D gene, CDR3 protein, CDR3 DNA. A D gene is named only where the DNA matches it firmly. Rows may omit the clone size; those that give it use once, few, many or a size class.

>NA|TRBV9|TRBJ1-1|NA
CASSALRGLAFF
TGTGCCAGCAGCGCCCTCAGGGGTCTGGCTTTCTTT
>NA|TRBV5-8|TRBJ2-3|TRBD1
CASSPGTGSPQDTQYF
TGTGCCAGCAGTCCAGGGACAGGGAGTCCCCAAGATACGCAGTATTTT
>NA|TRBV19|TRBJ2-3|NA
CASSSRGTDTQYF
TGTGCCAGTAGTAGTCGGGGCACAGATACGCAGTATTTT
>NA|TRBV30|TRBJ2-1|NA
CAWSGAYEQFF
TGTGCCTGGAGTGGGGCCTACGAGCAGTTCTTC
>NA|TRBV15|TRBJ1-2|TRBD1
CATSRARGESLNGYTF
TGTGCCACCAGCAGAGCCAGGGGGGAAAGCCTCAATGGCTACACCTTC
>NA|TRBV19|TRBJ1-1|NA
CASHLASENTEAFF
TGTGCCAGCCACCTAGCTTCAGAAAACACTGAAGCTTTCTTT
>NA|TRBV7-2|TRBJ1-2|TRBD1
CASSLGETGDGYTF
TGTGCCAGCAGCTTAGGGGAGACAGGGGATGGCTACACCTTC
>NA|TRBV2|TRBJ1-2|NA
CASRWEGYGYTF
TGTGCCAGCCGGTGGGAGGGCTATGGCTACACCTTC
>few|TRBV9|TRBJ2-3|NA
CASSGAPADTQYF
TGTGCCAGCAGCGGCGCGCCGGCAGATACGCAGTATTTT
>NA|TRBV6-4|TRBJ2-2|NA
CASRQGTNTGELFF
TGTGCCAGCAGACAGGGTACGAACACCGGGGAGCTGTTTTTT
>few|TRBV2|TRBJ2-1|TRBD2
CASSPQLADEQFF
TGTGCCAGCAGTCCCCAGCTAGCGGATGAGCAGTTCTTC
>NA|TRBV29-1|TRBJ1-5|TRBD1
CSVGQGLSNQPQHF
TGCAGCGTTGGACAGGGATTGAGCAATCAGCCCCAGCATTTT
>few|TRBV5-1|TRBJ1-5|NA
CASTPLREGNQPQHF
TGCGCCAGCACCCCGCTTAGGGAGGGCAATCAGCCCCAGCATTTT
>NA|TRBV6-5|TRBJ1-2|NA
CASSYSRNGDYGYTF
TGTGCCAGCAGTTACTCGAGAAACGGGGACTATGGCTACACCTTT
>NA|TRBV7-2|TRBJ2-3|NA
CASSPWTSTDTQYF
TGTGCCAGCAGCCCATGGACAAGCACAGATACGCAGTATTTT
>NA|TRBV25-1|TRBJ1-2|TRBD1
CASSEHRTGVYGYTF
TGTGCCAGCAGTGAACATCGGACAGGGGTATATGGCTACACCTTC
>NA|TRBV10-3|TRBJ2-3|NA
CATAAEADTQYF
TGTGCCACCGCCGCGGAGGCAGATACGCAGTATTTT
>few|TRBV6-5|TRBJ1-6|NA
CASSYSTAGVDSPLHF
TGTGCCAGCAGTTACTCGACGGCAGGGGTGGATTCACCCCTCCACTTT
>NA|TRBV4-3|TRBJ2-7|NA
CASSQGPGNYEQYF
TGCGCCAGCAGCCAAGGACCAGGGAACTACGAGCAGTACTTC
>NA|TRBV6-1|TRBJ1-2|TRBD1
CASSPRGDRGTF
TGTGCCAGCAGCCCCAGAGGGGACAGAGGGACCTTC
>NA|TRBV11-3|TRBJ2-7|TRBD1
CASSPGQGNSYEQYF
TGTGCCAGCAGCCCGGGACAGGGCAACTCCTACGAGCAGTACTTC
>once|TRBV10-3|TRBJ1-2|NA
CAIRPEGVTNYGYTF
TGTGCCATCAGACCCGAGGGTGTAACTAACTATGGCTACACCTTC
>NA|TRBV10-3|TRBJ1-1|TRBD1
CAISEPDRATEAFF
TGTGCCATCAGTGAGCCGGACAGGGCCACTGAAGCTTTCTTT
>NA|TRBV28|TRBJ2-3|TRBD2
CASRPGGPTDTQYF
TGTGCCAGCAGGCCGGGGGGGCCCACAGATACGCAGTATTTT
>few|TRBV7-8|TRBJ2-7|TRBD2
CASSSSGRAYEQYF
TGTGCCAGCAGCTCTAGCGGGAGGGCCTACGAGCAGTACTTC
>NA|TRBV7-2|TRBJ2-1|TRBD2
CASTLAGASSYNEQFF
TGTGCCAGCACTCTAGCGGGGGCCTCCTCTTACAATGAGCAGTTCTTC
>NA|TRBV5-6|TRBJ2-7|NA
CASSNRRYEQYF
TGTGCCAGCAGCAATCGGAGGTACGAGCAGTACTTC
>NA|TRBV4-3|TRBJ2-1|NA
CASSQGGDISYNEQFF
TGCGCCAGCAGCCAGGGGGGGGACATATCCTACAATGAGCAGTTCTTC
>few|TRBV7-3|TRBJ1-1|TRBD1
CASSGGQGGTEAFF
TGTGCCAGCAGCGGGGGACAGGGGGGAACTGAAGCTTTCTTT
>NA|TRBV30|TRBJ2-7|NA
CAWSVPGTSDEQYF
TGTGCCTGGAGTGTACCCGGGACTTCGGACGAGCAGTACTTC
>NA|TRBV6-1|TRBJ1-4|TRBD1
CASSRGANDEKLFF
TGTGCCAGCAGCAGGGGGGCAAATGATGAAAAACTGTTTTTT
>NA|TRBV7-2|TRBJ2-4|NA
CASSSSSGNKNIQYF
TGTGCCAGCAGCTCCTCTTCAGGGAACAAAAACATTCAGTACTTC
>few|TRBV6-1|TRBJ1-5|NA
CASSGQLMQPQHF
TGTGCCAGCAGTGGACAGTTAATGCAGCCCCAGCATTTT
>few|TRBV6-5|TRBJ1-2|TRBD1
CASSFYRGGYTF
TGTGCCAGCAGTTTCTACAGGGGTGGCTACACCTTC
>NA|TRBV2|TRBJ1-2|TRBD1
CASSELRDSGYGYTF
TGTGCCAGCAGTGAATTAAGGGACAGCGGATATGGCTACACCTTC
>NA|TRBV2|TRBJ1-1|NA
CASGGQGNTEAFF
TGTGCCAGCGGCGGCCAGGGGAACACTGAAGCTTTCTTT
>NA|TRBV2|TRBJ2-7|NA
CASTSSYEQYF
TGTGCCAGCACCTCGTCGTACGAGCAGTACTTC
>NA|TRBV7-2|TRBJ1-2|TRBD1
CASSFDRAALGYTF
TGTGCCAGCAGCTTCGACAGGGCCGCACTGGGCTACACCTTC
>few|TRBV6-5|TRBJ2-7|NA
CASSYNRELYEQYF
TGTGCCAGCAGTTATAACCGGGAGCTCTACGAGCAGTACTTC
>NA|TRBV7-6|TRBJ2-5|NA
CASSLGGPGETQYF
TGTGCCAGCAGCTTAGGGGGGCCCGGGGAGACCCAGTACTTC
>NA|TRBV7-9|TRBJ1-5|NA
CASAVGAGNQPQHF
TGTGCCAGCGCGGTTGGGGCAGGCAATCAGCCCCAGCATTTT
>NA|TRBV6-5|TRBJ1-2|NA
CASSYVGDGYTF
TGTGCCAGCAGTTACGTAGGAGATGGCTACACCTTC
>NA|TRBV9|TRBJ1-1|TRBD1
CASSLGTGSNTEAFF
TGTGCCAGCAGCTTAGGGACAGGGTCGAACACTGAAGCTTTCTTT
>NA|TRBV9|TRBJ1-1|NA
CASSVGAGNTEAFF
TGTGCCAGCAGCGTAGGTGCAGGGAACACTGAAGCTTTCTTT
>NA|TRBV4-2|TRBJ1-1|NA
CASGRTVGTEAFF
TGTGCCAGCGGAAGGACAGTAGGCACTGAAGCTTTCTTT
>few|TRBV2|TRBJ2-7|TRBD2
CASISGGSTYEQYF
TGTGCCAGCATTAGCGGGGGATCCACCTACGAGCAGTACTTC
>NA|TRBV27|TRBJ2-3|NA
CASSLLGADTQYF
TGTGCCAGCAGTTTATTGGGCGCAGATACGCAGTATTTT
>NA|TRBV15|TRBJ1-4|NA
CATSWRVSANEKLFF
TGTGCCACCAGCTGGCGTGTGAGCGCTAATGAAAAACTGTTTTTT
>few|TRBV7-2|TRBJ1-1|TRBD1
CASSPYGQGLLNTEAFF
TGTGCCAGCAGCCCGTACGGACAGGGACTACTGAACACTGAAGCTTTCTTT
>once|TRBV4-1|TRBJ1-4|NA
CASSQDTGTNEKLFF
TGCGCCAGCAGCCAAGATACAGGAACTAATGAAAAACTGTTTTTT
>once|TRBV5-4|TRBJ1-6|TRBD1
CASSSSQGAGSPLHF
TGTGCCAGCAGCTCGAGCCAGGGGGCCGGATCACCCCTCCACTTT
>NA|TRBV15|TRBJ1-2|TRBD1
CATSRDRTGTWGYTF
TGTGCCACCAGCAGAGATCGGACAGGGACTTGGGGCTACACCTTC
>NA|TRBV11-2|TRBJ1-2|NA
CASSSAAASYTF
TGTGCCAGCAGCTCTGCGGCAGCCAGCTACACCTTC
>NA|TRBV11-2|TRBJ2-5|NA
CASSPSRETQYF
TGTGCCAGCAGCCCATCGAGGGAGACCCAGTACTTC